This T cell receptor (beta chain) derives from a study of Graves' ophthalmopathy and Graves' hyperthyroidism. Study details: Prior to any treatment, peripheral blood was collected at the time of initial diagnosis.

Whole-study results and caveats: The majority of expanded thyroid clonotypes above 0.001 frequency also occurred in blood.

PBMCs stemmed from around 9.1 ml of fresh peripheral blood. On this clonotype: The antigen remains unidentified.

Germline V CDR1 and CDR2: MNHNS, SASEGT. The V end was cut by 1 base, the J end by 0 bases, with 10 bases between. The CDR3 length is 15 residues. Beta-chain TCR CDR3 regions were amplified from RNA transcripts. HTBI-primed RT-PCR formed the first round, and a multiplex PCR formed the second. TCRdb processed the multiplex PCR reads anew with MiXCR; each CDR3 protein has one entry. Among a few hundred thousand distinct CDR3 sequences listed, about 17% were seen once. This TCR came from an adult woman with stable Graves' hyperthyroidism. The sequencing input was peripheral blood. The chain carries TRBV6-1 and TRBJ2-7; D might be TRBD1 (6 bases). CDR3 in amino acids: CASSEVAGDSYEQYF. DNA for the CDR3: TGTGCCAGCAGTGAAGTGGCAGGGGACTCCTACGAGCAGTACTTC.